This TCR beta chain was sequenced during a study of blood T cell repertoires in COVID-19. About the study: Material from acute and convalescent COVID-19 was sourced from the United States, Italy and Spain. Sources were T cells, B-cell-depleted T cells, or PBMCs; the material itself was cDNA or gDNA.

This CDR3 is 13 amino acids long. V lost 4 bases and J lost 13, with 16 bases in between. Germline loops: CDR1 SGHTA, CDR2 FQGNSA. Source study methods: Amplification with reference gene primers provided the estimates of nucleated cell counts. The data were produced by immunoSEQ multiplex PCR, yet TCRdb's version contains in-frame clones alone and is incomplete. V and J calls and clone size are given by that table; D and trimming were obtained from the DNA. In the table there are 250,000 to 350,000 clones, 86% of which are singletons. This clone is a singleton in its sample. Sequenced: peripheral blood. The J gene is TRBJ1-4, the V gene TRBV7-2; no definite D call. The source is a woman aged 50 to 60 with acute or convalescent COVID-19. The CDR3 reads CASSSSRRALLFF. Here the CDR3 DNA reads TGTGCCAGCAGCTCAAGCAGGAGGGCACTACTGTTTTTT.